This T cell receptor beta chain was found in a study of blood T cell repertoires in COVID-19. Study-wide context: The United States, Italy and Spain provided the acute and convalescent COVID-19 samples. From T cells, B-cell-depleted T cells, or PBMCs came the material, which was cDNA or gDNA.

This clone was observed once. CDR3 length equals 14 residues. Germline V lookup: CDR1 MGHRA, CDR2 YSYEKL. V was pared by 0 bases and J by 13 bases, with 16 bases between. Original processing methods: Cell counts per sample came from amplifying reference gene primers. Profiled with immunoSEQ multiplex PCR; TCRdb holds only in-frame clones, not every one. The V and J calls and the clone size are those of that table, but D and trimming were determined from the DNA. The data hold tens of thousands of clones, with 90% observed a single time. The sequenced material came from peripheral blood. This chain connects TRBV4-1 to TRBJ2-1; D might be TRBD2 (7 bases). This sequence was found in a woman of 80 years or more with acute or convalescent COVID-19. Here the CDR3 DNA reads TGCGCCAGCAGCCAAGATGTGGGGGGGGGCCTTCAGTTCTTC. It specifies CASSQDVGGGLQFF.